This TCR beta chain came from a study of T cell responses to AZD1222 COVID-19 vaccine. Generated by immunoSEQ multiplex PCR, the TCRdb table keeps only in-frame clones and is missing some. The sample records about 210,000 clones, around 92% being singletons. Germline CDR1 MNHEY, CDR2 SVGAGI. Trimming pared 10 bases from V and 5 bases from J, leaving 8 bases between. CDR3 length: 10 residues. Source: peripheral blood, taken on day 0 of AZD1222 vaccination. The receptor's source is an adult in good health. This chain connects TRBV6-5 to TRBJ1-1, with D unclear. The CDR3: CATRKTEAFF. In nucleotides, the CDR3 is TGTGCCACCCGGAAGACTGAAGCTTTCTTT.